The 25 T cell receptor beta chains below all came from one sample that was sequenced in a study of shared clonotypes between healthy human individuals. The table came from immunoSEQ multiplex PCR; TCRdb's copy has only in-frame clones and leaves some out. The sample has about 1.1 million clones; 78% are singletons. Sequencing used memory CD4+ T cells from PBMCs. The subset: CD45RA-negative fraction. All receptors come from a man younger than 30 in good health. Some clones in this sample may be carry-over from other donors' samples.

The chain links TRBV4-2 to TRBJ2-1; 10 nucleotides line up with TRBD2. Germline V lookup: CDR1 LGHNA, CDR2 YNFKEQ. V lost 2 bases to trimming and J lost 4 bases; unmatched junction nucleotides: 8. This CDR3 is 17 amino acids long. CDR3 amino acids: CASSQRTSGNSYNEQFF. In DNA, the CDR3 is TGTGCCAGCAGCCAAAGGACTAGCGGCAATTCTTACAATGAGCAGTTCTTC.

The V gene is TRBV18, the J gene TRBJ2-3, with 7 bases aligning to TRBD2. The CDR3 is made up of 15 amino acids. The trim removed 1 base at V and 5 bases at J, leaving 6 bases unmatched. The germline CDR1 and CDR2 sequences are KGHSH and LQKENI. CDR3 sequence (DNA): TGTGCCAGCTCACCACAGACTAGCTGGCAAGATACGCAGTATTTT. It yields the protein CASSPQTSWQDTQYF.

As for this clone: Other nucleotide sequences from this sample produce the same CDR3. The V call is TRBV5-1, the J call TRBJ2-2, with D unresolved. CDR3 size: 13 residues. Germline V gene lookup returns CDR1 SGHRS and CDR2 YFSETQ. V lost 1 base to trimming and J lost 4 bases, with 5 bases between them. CDR3 in DNA: TGCGCCAGCAGCTTGTCAGGCACCGGGGAGCTGTTTTTT. Amino acid sequence: CASSLSGTGELFF.

J is TRBJ2-2 and V is TRBV19; D gene uncertain. In germline, CDR1 is LNHDA, CDR2 SQIVND (reference sequence). Trimming stripped 5 bases from V and 6 bases from J, with 10 bases between. This CDR3 has 13 residues. The DNA for the CDR3 is TGTGCCAGTAGTTCCTACCTCGCCGGGGAGCTGTTTTTT. The encoded protein is CASSSYLAGELFF.

The chain recombines TRBV19 with TRBJ2-3; TRBD2 matches at 8 bases. The CDR3 extends over 14 amino acids. V shed 5 bases and J 1 base; nucleotides not matched to a gene: 2. Per the germline V gene, CDR1 is LNHDA and CDR2 is SQIVND (reference sequence). This CDR3 is CASSLSGGTDTQYF. CDR3 nucleotides: TGTGCCAGTAGTCTTAGCGGGGGCACAGATACGCAGTATTTT. The complete variable domain, with remaining parts taken from reference TRBV19 and TRBJ2-3, reads DGGITQSPKYLFRKEGQNVTLSCEQNLNHDAMYWYRQDPGQGLRLIYYSQIVNDFQKGDIAEGYSVSREKKESFPLTVTSAQKNPTAFYLCASSLSGGTDTQYFGPGTRLTVL.

With regard to this clone: A much larger clone sits a single nucleotide away, making a read error possible. The same CDR3 also results from other DNA sequences found in this sample. V usage is TRBV6-6 and J usage is TRBJ1-1; D gene unclear. CDR1 and CDR2 from the germline V gene are MNHNY and SVGAGI (reference sequence). There are 14 residues in the CDR3. Trimming removed 0 bases at V and 3 bases at J, with 8 bases between. The CDR3 protein is CASSYSRGDTEAFF. CDR3 DNA: TGTGCCAGCAGTTACTCACGCGGGGACACTGAAGCTTTCTTT.

V usage is TRBV11-3 and J usage is TRBJ2-2; 10 nucleotides agree with TRBD2. This CDR3 is 15 amino acids long. J was trimmed by 6 bases and V by 8 bases; bases with no gene match: 9. Germline V CDR1 and CDR2: SGHNT, YENEEA. The CDR3 bases are TGTGCCAGCGCCAACCCAGCGGGAGGGGCCGGGGAGCTGTTTTTT. Translation gives CASANPAGGAGELFF. The full variable domain, rest sourced from reference TRBV11-3 and TRBJ2-2, is EAGVVQSPRYKIIEKKQPVAFWCNPISGHNTLYWYLQNLGQGPELLIRYENEEAVDDSQLPKDRFSAERLKGVDSTLKIQPAELGDSAVYLCASANPAGGAGELFFGEGSRLTVL.

This chain links TRBV5-5 with TRBJ1-1; 9 bases match TRBD1. CDR1 is SGHKS and CDR2 is YYEKEE in the germline V gene (reference sequence). This CDR3 spans 12 amino acids. With 3 bases clipped from V and 7 bases from J, the junction kept 1 base outside the gene matches. Here the CDR3 DNA reads TGTGCCAGCAGCTGGGGACAGGGTGAAGCTTTCTTT. Protein sequence: CASSWGQGEAFF.

The chain uses TRBV4-2 and TRBJ1-5, with 7 bases aligning to TRBD1. Germline lookup yields CDR1 LGHNA and CDR2 YNFKEQ. V trimming: 1 base; J trimming: 2 bases; junction bases outside the gene matches: 17. The CDR3 is 20 residues long. The CDR3 spells CASSQALPTGLKMGNQPQHF. Here the CDR3 DNA reads TGTGCCAGCAGCCAAGCCCTACCGACAGGGCTGAAGATGGGCAATCAGCCCCAGCATTTT.

The rearrangement joins TRBV10-3 to TRBJ2-7; maybe TRBD2 (6 bases). Per germline, CDR1 ENHRY and CDR2 SYGVKD. With 0 bases removed from V and 5 bases from J, the gap between germline ends came to 14 bases. The CDR3 is 15 residues long. This CDR3 is CAISESLVLADEQYF. CDR3 DNA sequence: TGTGCCATCAGTGAGTCGTTGGTACTAGCTGACGAGCAGTACTTC.

The chain carries TRBV11-2 and TRBJ2-7; no clear D. The V and J ends lost 0 bases and 3 bases respectively, with 9 bases between them. Germline CDR1 reads SGHAT; CDR2 reads FQNNGV. The CDR3 spans 14 residues. The CDR3 bases are TGTGCCAGCAGCTTAGATCCTGGGAACTACGAGCAGTACTTC. Amino acid sequence: CASSLDPGNYEQYF.

This clone was counted a few times. The chain couples TRBV7-6 to TRBJ2-7; a weak D match, TRBD2 (6 bases). Germline assignment: CDR1 SGHVS and CDR2 FNYEAQ. The germline V and J ends were trimmed by 1 base and 1 base, with 17 bases remaining between them. The CDR3 covers 17 residues. The DNA of the CDR3 is TGTGCCAGCAGCTTAGGGGCGGGACGCCAGGCGTCCTACGAGCAGTACTTC. Its translation: CASSLGAGRQASYEQYF. Drawing the rest from reference TRBV7-6 and TRBJ2-7, the complete variable domain is GAGVSQSPRYKVTKRGQDVALRCDPISGHVSLYWYRQALGQGPEFLTYFNYEAQQDKSGLPNDRFSAERPEGSISTLTIQRTEQRDSAMYRCASSLGAGRQASYEQYFGPGTRLTVT.

The gene calls are TRBV29-1 and TRBJ2-5; the D gene is possibly TRBD2 (7 bases). The CDR3 is 15 residues long. V was clipped by 1 base and J by 5 bases, with 17 bases between them. Per the germline V gene, CDR1 is SQVTM and CDR2 is ANQGSEA. The CDR3 bases are TGCAGCGTTGAAGGCACTAGGGGGGGCTGGGAGACCCAGTACTTC. Translating gives CSVEGTRGGWETQYF.

The V gene is TRBV18, the J gene TRBJ1-1, with D possibly TRBD1 on 6 matching bases. The CDR3 runs 15 residues. Per germline, CDR1 KGHSH and CDR2 LQKENI. The V gene lost 6 bases and the J gene lost 3 bases, with 17 bases spanning the gap. In DNA form, the CDR3 reads TGTGCCAGCTCGGCGAGTCACAGGGTGGACACTGAAGCTTTCTTT. Translated: CASSASHRVDTEAFF.

The gene calls are TRBV28 and TRBJ2-7; 10 bases map to TRBD2. The CDR3 runs to 15 residues. J gave up 4 bases and V 5 bases, and 8 bases lay outside the gene matches. CDR1 and CDR2 from the germline V gene are MDHEN and SYDVKM. The CDR3 nucleotides are TGTGCCAGCAGTGAGAGCGGGAGGGCCTCGTACGAGCAGTACTTC. This codes for CASSESGRASYEQYF.

The chain links TRBV5-1 to TRBJ2-6, with D hard to call. The CDR3 has 16 amino acids. Trimming shortened V by 0 bases and J by 1 base, and 8 bases separated the two germline ends. Germline lookup yields CDR1 SGHRS and CDR2 YFSETQ. This chain's CDR3 is CASSLAGQSGANVLTF. DNA for the CDR3: TGCGCCAGCAGCTTGGCCGGCCAATCTGGGGCCAACGTCCTGACTTTC.

This chain joins TRBV6-6 and TRBJ2-1, with D possibly being TRBD1 (5 bases). The V gene's germline CDR1 is MNHNY and CDR2 SVGAGI (reference sequence). CDR3 length: 14 amino acids. Trimming took 6 bases from V and 0 from J, leaving 9 bases between them. The CDR3 is CASRLQDSYNEQFF. The CDR3 DNA sequence: TGTGCCAGCAGATTACAGGACTCCTACAATGAGCAGTTCTTC.

On this clone: The sample contains more than one DNA sequence encoding this CDR3. V and J are TRBV18 and TRBJ2-5; D gene ambiguous. Deletions cut 1 base from V and 5 bases from J, with 5 bases between. The germline V gene encodes CDR1 KGHSH and CDR2 LQKENI. The CDR3 totals 12 residues. This CDR3 reads CASSPLGETQYF. DNA of the CDR3: TGTGCCAGCTCACCACTCGGGGAGACCCAGTACTTC.

Note on this clone: Other DNA sequences in this specimen translate into the identical CDR3. The chain carries TRBV9 and TRBJ2-3; the D gene is possibly TRBD2 (6 bases). Trimming stripped 0 bases from V and 6 bases from J, with 8 bases between. The CDR3 covers 13 residues. Germline assignment: CDR1 SGDLS and CDR2 YYNGEE. CDR3: CASSVAGADTQYF. The CDR3 nucleotides are TGTGCCAGCAGCGTAGCGGGAGCTGATACGCAGTATTTT.

A note on this clone: Other nucleotide sequences in the sample specify the same CDR3. This chain joins TRBV29-1 and TRBJ2-3; 12 bases agree with TRBD2. The germline gives CDR1 SQVTM, CDR2 ANQGSEA. This CDR3 has 14 amino acids. Germline trimming cut 4 bases from V and 3 bases from J; bases unmatched to any gene: 2. DNA for the CDR3: TGCAGCGTTGGACTAGCGGGAGTAACAGATACGCAGTATTTT. Residues: CSVGLAGVTDTQYF.

This clone showed up just once. V gene TRBV5-4 combines with J gene TRBJ2-7; D is ambiguous. V was cut by 0 bases and J by 7 bases, with 26 bases left in between. The V gene's germline CDR1 is SGHNT and CDR2 YYREEE (reference sequence). There are 18 residues in the CDR3. CDR3 in DNA: TGTGCCAGCAGCTTGGCCCGTGGCCCCTCGTCCGCTGATGGGGAGCAGTACTTC. Encoded protein: CASSLARGPSSADGEQYF.

This chain connects TRBV5-5 to TRBJ2-5; TRBD1 matches 7 bases. The CDR3 extends over 14 amino acids. Germline assignment: CDR1 SGHKS and CDR2 YYEKEE (reference sequence). V was clipped by 5 bases and J by 4 bases; unmatched bases: 8. In DNA, the CDR3 is TGTGCCAGCAGTCAACAGGGGAACGGAGAGACCCAGTACTTC. Translating gives CASSQQGNGETQYF.

J is TRBJ2-7 and V is TRBV10-3; D perhaps matches TRBD2 (5 bases). Germline V gene sequence: CDR1 ENHRY, CDR2 SYGVKD. This CDR3 region has 12 residues. V was cut by 6 bases and J by 2 bases, with 8 bases left in between. The CDR3 DNA sequence: TGTGCCATCAGCAGGACTGCCTACGAGCAGTACTTC. Encoded protein: CAISRTAYEQYF.

This clone was detected once. The chain links TRBV27 to TRBJ2-7; D gene uncertain. CDR1 MNHEY and CDR2 SMNVEV come from the germline V gene (reference sequence). The CDR3 runs to 14 residues. The ends were cut back, 0 bases at V and 0 bases at J, with 6 bases in the middle. The CDR3 reads CASSLSVNSYEQYF. CDR3 sequence (DNA): TGTGCCAGCAGTTTATCGGTTAACTCCTACGAGCAGTACTTC.

The chain uses TRBV5-1 and TRBJ2-1; D is unresolved. The V gene's germline CDR1 is SGHRS and CDR2 YFSETQ. Trimming removed 4 bases at V and 0 bases at J, with 11 bases between. The CDR3 totals 15 residues. The chain's CDR3 is CASSLRGVSYNEQFF. The CDR3 DNA is TGCGCCAGCAGCCTCCGAGGCGTCTCCTACAATGAGCAGTTCTTC.